The clone carrying this T cell receptor beta chain was seen only a few times. Antigen: not known. Alpha and beta constant-region primers primed reverse transcription of about 470 ng RNA. Separate chain-specific third strand synthesis with multiplexing indices produced the alpha and beta libraries. A single record per CDR3 protein comes from TCRdb applying MiXCR to the 5' RACE reads. The data show 7,000 to 8,500 distinct CDR3 sequences, with roughly 6.1% seen just once and about 22% held by the top ten. This specimen comes from a study of HIV-infected patients and healthy controls. As for the study in general: In most of the 16 patients, CD4 counts climbed slightly after three months but remained subnormal.

V dropped 2 bases and J dropped 0 bases, with 7 bases sitting between them. The CDR3 runs to 14 residues. Germline CDR1 LGHNA, CDR2 YSLEER. All unsorted peripheral T cells were captured because whole blood was used without fractionation. Enrolled donors were untreated HIV-infected adults about to begin antiretroviral therapy. The study, taken as a whole, reports: A major limitation was that merely sixteen HIV-infected individuals were processed.

This receptor was identified in an adult with HIV infection. The source material was blood, sampled before antiretroviral therapy. This sequence joins TRBV4-3 and TRBJ1-1, with a possible D match to TRBD1 (6 bases). The CDR3 nucleotides read TGCGCCAGCAGCCAACAGGGGCTGAACACTGAAGCTTTCTTT. Translation: CASSQQGLNTEAFF.